The 18 T cell receptor beta chains below all came from one sample that was sequenced in a study of blood T cell repertoires in COVID-19. Produced via immunoSEQ multiplex PCR; TCRdb's table is partial and in-frame only. The sample has roughly 280,000 clones; around four fifths are singletons. Sequenced material: peripheral blood. Receptors originate from a man aged 55-75 years with acute or convalescent COVID-19.

This clone was seen more than once but under ten times. This sequence joins TRBV3-1 (or the pseudogene TRBV3-2) and TRBJ2-3; TRBD2 might be the D (6 bases). From germline, CDR1 is LGHDT and CDR2 YNNKEL (reference sequence). CDR3 length: 15 amino acids. Trimming cost V 4 bases and J 0 bases, with 11 bases left between them. The CDR3 DNA reads TGTGCCAGCAGCCCTGGGACTTACAGCACAGATACGCAGTATTTT. This codes for CASSPGTYSTDTQYF.

The V gene is TRBV7-3, the J gene TRBJ1-6; D is uncertain. This CDR3 region has 16 residues. V shed 1 base and J shed 9 bases, with 16 bases lying between them. In germline, CDR1 is SGHTA, CDR2 FQGTGA. CDR3 bases: TGTGCCAGCAGCTTAAGGGGAGGGCGCACCTTTTCACCCCTCCACTTT. The encoded protein is CASSLRGGRTFSPLHF.

This clone occurred a few times. This rearrangement joins TRBV19 to TRBJ2-2; weak D call: TRBD1 (6 bases). Germline V lookup: CDR1 LNHDA, CDR2 SQIVND (reference sequence). The CDR3 extends over 13 amino acids. Trimming stripped 6 bases from V and 6 bases from J, with 11 bases between. The DNA for the CDR3 is TGTGCCAGTAGCCCACAGGGATCCGGGGAGCTGTTTTTT. Translating it yields CASSPQGSGELFF.

As concerns this clone: This specimen includes other DNA sequences encoding the same CDR3. In nucleotides, the CDR3 is TGCGCCAGCAGCCTGGGGACAGGAACCTACGAGCAGTACTTC. Protein: CASSLGTGTYEQYF. The V gene is TRBV5-1, the J gene TRBJ2-7; 8 bases are shared with TRBD1. CDR1 is SGHRS, CDR2 YFSETQ, per germline. The CDR3 has 14 amino acids. Trimming at V came to 4 bases and at J to 2 bases, leaving 5 bases not matched to a gene.

This sequence joins TRBV28 and TRBJ2-7; 9 bases match TRBD2. The CDR3 is 16 amino acids. Germline CDR1 reads MDHEN; CDR2 reads SYDVKM. Trimming removed 5 bases from V and 5 bases from J; junction bases left unmatched: 13. The CDR3 region has the DNA TGTGCCAGCAGTCTAGCTGGGAGCGGGAGGAGTGACGAGCAGTACTTC. It codes for CASSLAGSGRSDEQYF.

Turning to this clone: Additional DNA sequences in this sample encode the identical CDR3. V and J are TRBV7-3 and TRBJ2-6; D not certain. The V and J ends lost 5 bases and 2 bases respectively, with 4 bases between them. CDR3 length: 13 residues. The V gene's germline CDR1 is SGHTA and CDR2 FQGTGA. The CDR3 DNA sequence: TGTGCCAGCAGCCCTCCTGGGGCCAACGTCCTGACTTTC. It translates to CASSPPGANVLTF.

The chain uses TRBV15 and TRBJ2-1; maybe TRBD1 (6 bases). Germline V gene sequence: CDR1 LNHNV, CDR2 YYDKDF (reference sequence). This CDR3 is 15 amino acids long. V was clipped by 0 bases and J by 7 bases, with 13 bases between them. The CDR3 sequence: CATSRDLGRGNEQFF. The CDR3 DNA reads as TGTGCCACCAGCAGAGATCTAGGCAGGGGAAATGAGCAGTTCTTC.

V usage is TRBV10-3 and J usage is TRBJ1-1; D is unresolved. Trimming took off 4 bases at V and 3 bases at J, with 3 bases between the two ends. Germline CDR1 is ENHRY and CDR2 is SYGVKD. There are 11 residues in the CDR3. In DNA form, the CDR3 reads TGTGCCATCAGTGCCTACACTGAAGCTTTCTTT. It encodes CAISAYTEAFF.

J is TRBJ2-7 and V is TRBV6-1; 7 bases align to TRBD1. V was pared by 3 bases and J by 0 bases, with 5 bases of the junction left unmatched. This CDR3 region has 15 residues. Per the germline V gene, CDR1 is MNHNS and CDR2 is SASEGT. This CDR3 reads CASSDRTGPSYEQYF. The CDR3 DNA is TGTGCCAGCAGTGATCGGACAGGTCCCTCCTACGAGCAGTACTTC.

The genes are TRBV5-4 and TRBJ2-1; D is uncertain. V lost 7 bases and J 0 bases, leaving 11 bases between the germline ends. Germline lookup yields CDR1 SGHNT and CDR2 YYREEE (reference sequence). The CDR3 sequence is 14 residues long. CDR3 residues: CASGESGSYNEQFF. The CDR3 nucleotides read TGTGCCAGCGGTGAGAGTGGCTCCTACAATGAGCAGTTCTTC.

The chain carries TRBV10-3 and TRBJ2-3; D is undetermined. Trimming stripped 2 bases from V and 5 bases from J, with 8 bases between. The CDR3 consists of 13 residues. The V gene's germline CDR1 is ENHRY and CDR2 SYGVKD. The DNA for the CDR3 is TGTGCCATCAGTGAGGCCACAGAAGATACGCAGTATTTT. It yields the protein CAISEATEDTQYF.

This chain uses TRBV27 with TRBJ2-3; unclear D gene. V lost 6 bases and J lost 0, with 13 bases in between. This CDR3 region has 15 residues. Germline CDR1 is MNHEY and CDR2 is SMNVEV (reference sequence). Here the CDR3 DNA reads TGTGCCAGCAGCTACAGTGATACTAGCACAGATACGCAGTATTTT. Translation: CASSYSDTSTDTQYF.

The chain is built from TRBV29-1 and TRBJ2-2; 10 bases line up with TRBD1. The V gene's germline CDR1 is SQVTM and CDR2 ANQGSEA. The trim removed 6 bases at V and 10 bases at J, leaving 8 bases unmatched. There are 13 residues in the CDR3. The CDR3 loop is CSVGTGEREELFF. The CDR3 DNA reads as TGCAGCGTCGGGACAGGGGAGAGGGAGGAGCTGTTTTTT.

The chain is built from TRBV7-2 and TRBJ1-2, with TRBD1 identical over 8 bases. This CDR3 region has 14 residues. Trimming took 5 bases from V and 7 from J; bases not matched to a gene: 9. Germline assignment: CDR1 SGHTA and CDR2 FQGNSA. CDR3 sequence (DNA): TGTGCCAGCAGCCCCCCCCGGACAGGGTCTGGCTACACCTTC. Translation: CASSPPRTGSGYTF.

The chain is built from TRBV2 and TRBJ2-7; 11 bases fit TRBD2. The CDR3 sequence is 15 residues long. The trim removed 6 bases at V and 2 bases at J, leaving 6 bases unmatched. Germline V gene sequence: CDR1 SNHLY, CDR2 FYNNEI. CDR3 coding DNA: TGTGCCAGCAGATTCGGGACTAGCGGAACCTACGAGCAGTACTTC. Amino acids: CASRFGTSGTYEQYF. Full variable domain (missing parts from reference TRBV2 and TRBJ2-7): EPEVTQTPSHQVTQMGQEVILRCVPISNHLYFYWYRQILGQKVEFLVSFYNNEISEKSEIFDDQFSVERPDGSNFTLKIRSTKLEDSAMYFCASRFGTSGTYEQYFGPGTRLTVT.

The chain combines TRBV5-4 with TRBJ1-3; 10 nucleotides line up with TRBD1. Germline V gene lookup returns CDR1 SGHNT and CDR2 YYREEE (reference sequence). CDR3 length: 16 amino acids. The J segment lost 0 bases and the V segment lost 4 bases, leaving 4 bases of the junction unmatched. CDR3 region: CASSLGQGHSGNTIYF. As DNA, the CDR3 is TGTGCCAGCAGCCTGGGACAGGGGCACTCTGGAAACACCATATATTTT.

The chain couples TRBV5-4 to TRBJ2-3; a weak D match, TRBD2 (6 bases). The CDR3 has 15 residues. Germline V CDR1 and CDR2: SGHNT, YYREEE (reference sequence). V dropped 0 bases and J dropped 1 base, with 9 bases sitting between them. The DNA of the CDR3 is TGTGCCAGCAGCTTGGCGGGAGTGGGCACAGATACGCAGTATTTT. Residues: CASSLAGVGTDTQYF.

V and J are TRBV18 and TRBJ2-7, with D maybe TRBD2 (6 bases). CDR3 length: 14 residues. Trimming shortened V by 3 bases and J by 9 bases, and 18 bases separated the two germline ends. Germline values: CDR1 KGHSH, CDR2 LQKENI. The CDR3 DNA follows: TGTGCCAGCTCACCTTCTACGGGGCGGGAAAGGCAGTACTTC. Protein: CASSPSTGRERQYF.